The 20 T cell receptor beta chains given below trace back to one sample, sequenced in a study of T cell clusters in autoimmune cytopenias (dated by TCRdb to the late 2010s). Sequencing was performed on an Illumina MiSeq. TRB rearrangements were amplified by multiplex PCR following a touch-down protocol, with the TRB-A and TRB-B primer pools mixed in one tube. After reprocessing by TCRdb, each CDR3 protein sequence is one entry, and no DNA is given. In this sample's table one finds about 7,000 distinct CDR3 sequences. Roughly 4.8% of the sample comes from the top ten. TRB amplification used roughly 270 ng of peripheral blood genomic DNA, tens of thousands of genome equivalents, per sample. This same sample was also part of a study on T cell repertoires in aging, cancer and after chemotherapy.

Material for sequencing was peripheral blood. These receptors were obtained from a human donor in good health.

The chain recombines TRBV5-1 with TRBJ2-3. The length of the CDR3 is 16 residues. Per the germline V gene, CDR1 is SGHRS and CDR2 is YFSETQ. The CDR3 here is CASSDPVPASTDTQYF.

This clonotype is classed as medium-sized by frequency. The rearrangement joins TRBV6-5 to TRBJ2-3. Germline CDR1 and CDR2: MNHEY and SVGAGI. The length of the CDR3 is 13 residues. CDR3: CASSYSSTDTQYF.

This clonotype counts as medium-sized by frequency. This chain uses TRBV19 with TRBJ2-7; TCRdb names TRBD1, which stays unverified in the absence of DNA. This CDR3 contains 13 residues. Germline V gene data show CDR1 as LNHDA and CDR2 as SQIVND (reference sequence). The CDR3 spells CASSDRITYEQYF.

This chain uses TRBV12-3 or TRBV12-4 with TRBJ1-4; TCRdb indicates TRBD1, and absent DNA this call remains unverified. This CDR3 is built from 15 residues. The CDR3 region is CASSSGQATNEKLFF.

This clonotype shows up as medium-sized by frequency. V is TRBV19 and J is TRBJ1-3. Germline CDR1 is LNHDA and CDR2 is SQIVND (reference sequence). The CDR3 runs to 14 residues. CDR3 sequence reads: CASSRISSGNTIYF.

J is TRBJ2-7 and V is TRBV7-9; the D gene TCRdb calls, TRBD1, cannot be checked with no DNA. Germline CDR1 and CDR2: SEHNR and FQNEAQ (reference sequence). The CDR3 runs to 16 residues. CDR3 sequence: CASSSGPGLPSYEQYF.

The chain combines TRBV5-1 with TRBJ2-5; absent DNA, TCRdb's TRBD2 call cannot be checked. Germline V gene sequence: CDR1 SGHRS, CDR2 YFSETQ. This CDR3 region has 15 residues. Here the CDR3 reads CASSLAVAERETQYF.

This clonotype is deemed medium-sized by its frequency. This chain links TRBV5-4 with TRBJ1-3. The CDR3 spans 14 residues. Germline V gives CDR1 SGHNT, CDR2 YYREEE (reference sequence). The CDR3 region is CASSLGLRGNTIYF.

The chain recombines TRBV20-1 with TRBJ2-1; as DNA is missing, the TRBD1 call by TCRdb cannot be tested. Germline CDR1 DFQATT, CDR2 SNEGSKA (reference sequence). The CDR3 has 14 amino acids. The CDR3 protein is CSASGGTSYNEQFF.

This chain uses TRBV5-6 with TRBJ1-2; TCRdb indicates TRBD1, and absent DNA this call remains unverified. Germline V CDR1 and CDR2: SGHDT, YYEEEE. CDR3 length equals 15 residues. CDR3 loop: CASSYDRGNNYGYTF.

The chain carries TRBV6-6 and TRBJ1-1; TCRdb gives TRBD1 as the D gene, but with no DNA this cannot be confirmed. The CDR3 has 17 residues. The germline CDR1 and CDR2 sequences are MNHNY and SVGAGI (reference sequence). The CDR3 protein is CASSYPPQPGGWTEAFF.

This clonotype shows up as medium-sized (0.01 to 0.1%) by frequency. V and J are TRBV6-5 and TRBJ1-2; the D call of TRBD1 rests on TCRdb alone, since no DNA is present to check it. The CDR3 runs 13 residues. Per germline, CDR1 MNHEY and CDR2 SVGAGI. CDR3 loop: CASSSTGKYGYTF.

In terms of frequency, this clonotype is medium-sized. The chain couples TRBV6-5 to TRBJ1-1. Germline V gene sequence: CDR1 MNHEY, CDR2 SVGAGI. The CDR3 is 14 amino acids. CDR3 sequence: CASSYSRRVTEAFF.

CDR3 protein: CASSERGGLREAFF. The chain employs TRBV6-1 and TRBJ1-1; the D gene TCRdb calls, TRBD1, cannot be checked with no DNA. Germline values: CDR1 MNHNS, CDR2 SASEGT. The CDR3 runs 14 residues.

Frequency places this clonotype as medium-sized. This chain joins TRBV12-3 or TRBV12-4 and TRBJ2-5. There are 12 residues in the CDR3. The CDR3: CASSLSGETQYF.

This clonotype counts as medium-sized by frequency. The chain has TRBV19 and TRBJ2-5; TCRdb designates TRBD1, a call that cannot be tested without DNA. Germline V gene sequence: CDR1 LNHDA, CDR2 SQIVND (reference sequence). This CDR3 is 13 amino acids long. The CDR3 reads CASSTGAQETQYF.

V usage is TRBV19 and J usage is TRBJ1-1. Looked up from germline, CDR1 is LNHDA and CDR2 is SQIVND (reference sequence). The CDR3 consists of 13 residues. The CDR3 loop reads CASSIFVHTEAFF.

This chain links TRBV6-5 with TRBJ2-7; the TRBD2 assignment by TCRdb is unverifiable without DNA. CDR3 length: 15 residues. Germline values: CDR1 MNHEY, CDR2 SVGAGI. The CDR3 region is CASRLAGEVRYEQYF.

Frequency places this clonotype as medium-sized (0.01 to 0.1%). V usage is TRBV6-6 and J usage is TRBJ2-7; TCRdb's assignment of TRBD1 cannot be checked, as there is no DNA. Germline V gene lookup returns CDR1 MNHNY and CDR2 SVGAGI (reference sequence). This CDR3 is built from 13 residues. This chain's CDR3 is CASSLQGAYEQYF.

This clonotype is called medium-sized (0.01 to 0.1%) based on its frequency. The chain joins TRBV6-2 or TRBV6-3 to TRBJ2-4; the D gene TCRdb calls, TRBD1, cannot be checked with no DNA. The germline V gene encodes CDR1 MNHEY and CDR2 SVGEGT. CDR3 length equals 14 residues. This CDR3 is CASRDRGSGNIQYF.